The 11 T cell receptor beta chains below all came from one sample that was sequenced in a study of blood T cell repertoires in COVID-19. TCRdb keeps only in-frame clones here, not all; method: immunoSEQ multiplex PCR. Of more than 150,000 clones listed, roughly four fifths are singletons. Sequenced material: peripheral blood. The receptor set was obtained from a woman aged 40 to 50 with acute or convalescent COVID-19.

V gene TRBV10-3 combines with J gene TRBJ2-7; TRBD1 agrees at 8 bases. The trim removed 6 bases at V and 5 bases at J, leaving 12 bases unmatched. Germline V gives CDR1 ENHRY, CDR2 SYGVKD. This CDR3 spans 15 amino acids. The CDR3 coding sequence is TGTGCCATCAGGGATCCCGGACAGGGCATCAACGAGCAGTACTTC. Translation: CAIRDPGQGINEQYF.

V and J are TRBV2 and TRBJ1-6, with D tentatively TRBD1 (5 bases). Per the germline V gene, CDR1 is SNHLY and CDR2 is FYNNEI. CDR3 size: 14 residues. V gave up 4 bases and J gave up 5 bases, with 9 bases separating them. The chain's CDR3 is CASSGDSDNSPLHF. CDR3 bases: TGTGCCAGCAGTGGTGACAGTGATAATTCACCCCTCCACTTT.

The rearrangement uses TRBV9 and TRBJ2-3, with D maybe TRBD1 (5 bases). This CDR3 is built from 15 residues. With 4 bases removed from V and 3 bases from J, the gap between germline ends came to 15 bases. Germline V gene sequence: CDR1 SGDLS, CDR2 YYNGEE. CDR3 region: CASSSRQGRTDTQYF. The CDR3 nucleotides are TGTGCCAGCAGCTCGCGTCAGGGCCGGACAGATACGCAGTATTTT.

CDR3 sequence: CASSSTRGLAGRQFF. In DNA, the CDR3 is TGTGCCAGCAGCTCCACGCGGGGACTAGCGGGAAGGCAGTTCTTC. The chain employs TRBV11-2 and TRBJ2-1; 13 bases line up with TRBD2. Germline-derived CDR1 and CDR2 are SGHAT and FQNNGV. There are 15 residues in the CDR3. Unmatched junction bases numbered 9, after V lost 4 bases and J lost 12 bases.

The chain is built from TRBV7-9 and TRBJ1-1, with D maybe TRBD1 (6 bases). This CDR3 has 17 amino acids. The V gene lost 1 base and the J gene lost 5 bases, with 20 bases spanning the gap. From germline, CDR1 is SEHNR and CDR2 FQNEAQ (reference sequence). The CDR3 DNA sequence: TGTGCCAGCAGCTTAGGGGGCCCGGGACACCGGAAGACTGAAGCTTTCTTT. The encoded protein is CASSLGGPGHRKTEAFF.

This clone occurred a few times. The chain is built from TRBV3-1 (or the pseudogene TRBV3-2) and TRBJ2-3; weak D call: TRBD2 (5 bases). Germline values: CDR1 LGHDT, CDR2 YNNKEL (reference sequence). The CDR3 consists of 14 residues. The V and J ends lost 9 bases and 2 bases respectively, with 15 bases between them. CDR3 in DNA: TGTGCCAGGATAAAGCGGTTACACACAGATACGCAGTATTTT. Its protein is CARIKRLHTDTQYF.

CDR3 protein: CASSLAGGTDTQYF. DNA for the CDR3: TGTGCCAGCAGCTTAGCCGGAGGGACAGATACGCAGTATTTT. This sequence joins TRBV7-7 and TRBJ2-3, with a weak D call TRBD2 (6 bases). Germline lookup yields CDR1 SSHAT and CDR2 FNYEAQ (reference sequence). The CDR3 totals 14 residues. With 0 bases removed from V and 3 bases from J, the gap between germline ends came to 7 bases.

CDR3 sequence reads: CASSQDKILQETQYF. The CDR3 region has the DNA TGCGCCAGCAGCCAAGATAAGATACTCCAAGAGACCCAGTACTTC. The chain has TRBV4-1 and TRBJ2-5; D unresolved. V was clipped by 0 bases and J by 1 base, with 9 bases between them. CDR1 is MGHRA, CDR2 YSYEKL, per germline. CDR3 length equals 15 residues.

The rearrangement joins TRBV6-4 to TRBJ1-1; maybe TRBD1 (5 bases). Trimming cost V 5 bases and J 6 bases, with 16 bases left between them. Germline V gene sequence: CDR1 MRHNA, CDR2 SNTAGT. CDR3 size: 14 residues. The CDR3 protein is CASSTGGPLPEAFF. The CDR3 nucleotides are TGTGCCAGCAGTACGGGGGGACCCCTGCCTGAAGCTTTCTTT.

The J gene is TRBJ2-1, the V gene TRBV12-3 or TRBV12-4; D remains ambiguous. CDR3 length: 12 residues. The V end lost 6 bases, the J end lost 3 bases, and 6 bases lay between the germline ends. CDR3 coding DNA: TGTGCCAGCAGCCCAGACTACAATGAGCAGTTCTTC. Translating it yields CASSPDYNEQFF.

This clone was counted a few times. This chain's CDR3 is CASSRLAESYNEQFF. CDR3 bases: TGTGCCAGCAGCAGACTAGCGGAATCCTACAATGAGCAGTTCTTC. This rearrangement joins TRBV5-6 to TRBJ2-1; 9 nucleotides agree with TRBD2. J was trimmed by 1 base and V by 4 bases; bases with no gene match: 3. Germline V gene lookup returns CDR1 SGHDT and CDR2 YYEEEE. This CDR3 spans 15 amino acids.